The 31 T cell receptor beta chains reported below all come from one sample, sequenced in a study of blood T cell repertoires in COVID-19. Sequencing used immunoSEQ multiplex PCR; TCRdb keeps in-frame clones, though not all of them. The sample shows 250,000 to 300,000 clones, nearly 90% of them seen only once. The sequenced material came from peripheral blood. The receptor set was obtained from a woman between 25 and 40 years old with COVID-19, enrolled during active disease.

This clone was found a few times. The genes are TRBV27 and TRBJ1-1, with TRBD1 identical over 7 bases. Looked up from germline, CDR1 is MNHEY and CDR2 is SMNVEV (reference sequence). Losses at the gene ends were 10 bases for V and 3 bases for J; bases not matched to a gene: 8. This CDR3 spans 13 amino acids. As DNA, the CDR3 is TGTGCCACCCAGAGGGGGCGGTACACTGAAGCTTTCTTT. Protein sequence: CATQRGRYTEAFF.

CDR3 loop: CASSQAGYTF. The DNA for the CDR3 is TGTGCCAGCAGTCAGGCGGGCTACACCTTC. The chain is built from TRBV7-9 and TRBJ1-2; D unresolved. The V and J ends lost 6 bases and 8 bases respectively, with 7 bases between them. This CDR3 contains 10 residues. Looked up from germline, CDR1 is SEHNR and CDR2 is FQNEAQ (reference sequence).

The chain combines TRBV9 with TRBJ2-3; 9 nucleotides line up with TRBD2. Trimming took 4 bases from V and 4 from J; bases not matched to a gene: 10. Per germline, CDR1 SGDLS and CDR2 YYNGEE. This CDR3 has 16 amino acids. CDR3: CASSLWGGGASDTQYF. Written as DNA, the CDR3 is TGTGCCAGCAGCCTATGGGGCGGGGGGGCCTCAGATACGCAGTATTTT.

The V call is TRBV11-2, the J call TRBJ1-4; a possible D gene is TRBD1 (5 bases). This CDR3 is 14 amino acids long. The germline V gene encodes CDR1 SGHAT and CDR2 FQNNGV. Trimming pared 4 bases from V and 5 bases from J, leaving 11 bases between. The DNA of the CDR3 is TGTGCCAGCAGCTCCCTCGGGGGAAATGAAAAACTGTTTTTT. Translation: CASSSLGGNEKLFF.

This clone has just one count. The chain is built from TRBV15 and TRBJ1-3; D is unresolved. Germline V gene data show CDR1 as LNHNV and CDR2 as YYDKDF (reference sequence). This CDR3 is 13 amino acids long. Trimming removed 0 bases from V and 15 bases from J, with 15 bases in between. The CDR3 loop is CATSRDLSAPGYF. The CDR3 bases are TGTGCCACCAGCAGAGATCTAAGCGCTCCGGGATATTTT.

The chain combines TRBV5-1 with TRBJ2-1; 7 bases are shared with TRBD2. Germline V gives CDR1 SGHRS, CDR2 YFSETQ. This CDR3 has 15 residues. With V trimmed by 7 bases and J by 1 base, 8 bases remained unmatched. The CDR3 spells CASQKGGGSYNEQFF. The CDR3, as DNA: TGCGCCAGCCAGAAGGGCGGGGGTTCCTACAATGAGCAGTTCTTC. The full variable domain, in which reference TRBV5-1 and TRBJ2-1 provide the parts outside the CDR3, is KAGVTQTPRYLIKTRGQQVTLSCSPISGHRSVSWYQQTPGQGLQFLFEYFSETQRNKGNFPGRFSGRQFSNSRSEMNVSTLELGDSALYLCASQKGGGSYNEQFFGPGTRLTVL.

The chain joins TRBV9 to TRBJ2-2; 7 positions agree with TRBD1. This CDR3 is 15 amino acids long. Germline CDR1 SGDLS, CDR2 YYNGEE. V gave up 5 bases and J gave up 4 bases; unmatched junction bases: 8. In DNA, the CDR3 is TGTGCCAGCAGTGAGAGGGGGCCGCGCACCGGGGAGCTGTTTTTT. It codes for CASSERGPRTGELFF. The full variable domain, completed using reference TRBV9 and TRBJ2-2, is DSGVTQTPKHLITATGQRVTLRCSPRSGDLSVYWYQQSLDQGLQFLIQYYNGEERAKGNILERFSAQQFPDLHSELNLSSLELGDSALYFCASSERGPRTGELFFGEGSRLTVL.

As for this clone: Other DNA sequences in this sample translate to the same CDR3. The chain employs TRBV6-5 and TRBJ2-2; a weak D match, TRBD1 (6 bases). There are 15 residues in the CDR3. Per the germline V gene, CDR1 is MNHEY and CDR2 is SVGAGI. Trimming stripped 0 bases from V and 1 base from J, with 6 bases between. The CDR3 reads CASSYSTGNTGELFF. DNA for the CDR3: TGTGCCAGCAGTTACTCGACAGGGAACACCGGGGAGCTGTTTTTT.

The CDR3 DNA reads as TGTGCCAGCAGCTTTTCTAGCGGGACCTTCAATGAGCAGTTCTTC. This encodes CASSFSSGTFNEQFF. The J gene is TRBJ2-1, the V gene TRBV9, with 9 bases aligning to TRBD2. This CDR3 spans 15 amino acids. CDR1 SGDLS and CDR2 YYNGEE come from the germline V gene. V dropped 4 bases and J dropped 6; count of bases not matched to a gene: 8.

This clone appeared once. This rearrangement joins TRBV28 to TRBJ1-1; D is undetermined. CDR1 and CDR2 (germline): MDHEN, SYDVKM. The V end was cut by 3 bases, the J end by 7 bases, with 9 bases between. The CDR3 is 12 residues long. Written as DNA, the CDR3 is TGTGCCAGCAGTTTGGCGGGAATTGAAGCTTTCTTT. Its translation: CASSLAGIEAFF.

This chain connects TRBV6-1 to TRBJ2-1, with a tentative D call TRBD2 (6 bases). Germline V gene sequence: CDR1 MNHNS, CDR2 SASEGT. CDR3 length: 14 amino acids. V was pared by 1 base and J by 2 bases, with 6 bases between. Here the CDR3 reads CASSEGGAYNEQFF. CDR3 nucleotide sequence: TGTGCCAGCAGTGAAGGGGGGGCCTACAATGAGCAGTTCTTC.

The chain is built from TRBV9 and TRBJ1-3, with a possible D match to TRBD1 (6 bases). Germline values: CDR1 SGDLS, CDR2 YYNGEE. The CDR3 covers 20 residues. V was cut by 4 bases and J by 4 bases, with 30 bases left in between. Written as DNA, the CDR3 is TGTGCCAGCAGCCGAACCCCGGGACATTTAACAGGGATGGGAGGAAACACCATATATTTT. This sequence encodes CASSRTPGHLTGMGGNTIYF. Variable domain in full (rest from reference TRBV9 and TRBJ1-3): DSGVTQTPKHLITATGQRVTLRCSPRSGDLSVYWYQQSLDQGLQFLIQYYNGEERAKGNILERFSAQQFPDLHSELNLSSLELGDSALYFCASSRTPGHLTGMGGNTIYFGEGSWLTVV.

The chain combines TRBV7-8 with TRBJ1-1, with D unclear. Germline values: CDR1 SGHVS, CDR2 FQNEAQ. The CDR3 has 14 amino acids. The V gene lost 0 bases and the J gene lost 4 bases, with 9 bases spanning the gap. The CDR3 sequence is CASSLAGVGTEAFF. The DNA of the CDR3 is TGTGCCAGCAGCTTAGCCGGGGTGGGCACTGAAGCTTTCTTT.

The V and J genes are TRBV10-1 and TRBJ2-3; 7 bases match TRBD2. V shed 2 bases, J shed 2 bases, and the junction held 7 bases outside the gene matches. In germline, CDR1 is WNHNN, CDR2 SYGVQD (reference sequence). The CDR3 has 16 residues. DNA of the CDR3: TGCGCCAGCAGTGAGGGGGGGGGTGGGCACACAGATACGCAGTATTTT. Amino acid sequence: CASSEGGGGHTDTQYF.

The genes are TRBV10-3 and TRBJ2-7; TRBD1 is a possible D gene (5 bases). Germline assignment: CDR1 ENHRY and CDR2 SYGVKD. This CDR3 has 13 amino acids. The V and J ends lost 2 bases and 5 bases respectively, with 10 bases between them. The CDR3, as DNA: TGTGCCATCAGTGAGGGACATCGAAACGAGCAGTACTTC. Protein: CAISEGHRNEQYF.

The chain carries TRBV5-1 and TRBJ1-1, with D possibly TRBD1 on 6 matching bases. Looked up from germline, CDR1 is SGHRS and CDR2 is YFSETQ. CDR3 length: 15 residues. The V end was cut by 6 bases, the J end by 0 bases, with 15 bases between. In DNA, the CDR3 is TGCGCCAGCATGGGTCAACAGGGTTTGAACACTGAAGCTTTCTTT. It is translated as CASMGQQGLNTEAFF.

The rearrangement links TRBV5-4 to TRBJ2-5; 7 bases align to TRBD1. There are 14 residues in the CDR3. CDR1 SGHNT and CDR2 YYREEE come from the germline V gene (reference sequence). V trimming: 1 base; J trimming: 3 bases; junction bases outside the gene matches: 3. The DNA for the CDR3 is TGTGCCAGCAGCTTGACAGGGACAGAAGAGACCCAGTACTTC. Translation gives CASSLTGTEETQYF.

The chain uses TRBV2 and TRBJ2-7; 10 bases are shared with TRBD2. J gave up 4 bases and V 4 bases, and 7 bases lay outside the gene matches. The CDR3 is 15 amino acids. Germline CDR1 and CDR2: SNHLY and FYNNEI. The CDR3 DNA sequence: TGTGCCAGCAGTGTCAGTTCTAGCGGGGGTTACGAGCAGTACTTC. This sequence encodes CASSVSSSGGYEQYF.

The chain has TRBV16 and TRBJ1-2; a weak D match, TRBD1 (6 bases). The CDR3 sequence is 14 residues long. V gave up 4 bases and J gave up 4 bases, with 13 bases separating them. Germline V lookup: CDR1 KGHSY, CDR2 FQNENV. The chain's CDR3 is CASSPQTGIYGYTF. The CDR3 DNA reads TGTGCCAGCAGCCCCCAGACAGGAATCTATGGCTACACCTTC.

The J gene is TRBJ1-4, the V gene TRBV6-5, with TRBD1 identical over 9 bases. Unmatched junction bases numbered 5, after V lost 6 bases and J lost 6 bases. The CDR3 runs 14 residues. Germline CDR1 reads MNHEY; CDR2 reads SVGAGI. The CDR3 sequence: CASRSGTGYEKLFF. Here the CDR3 DNA reads TGTGCCAGCAGGTCCGGGACAGGGTATGAAAAACTGTTTTTT.

The V call is TRBV2, the J call TRBJ1-2; D is uncertain. The CDR3 is 11 amino acids. Trimming took off 2 bases at V and 9 bases at J, with 7 bases between the two ends. Per germline, CDR1 SNHLY and CDR2 FYNNEI. Here the CDR3 reads CASSEWASYTF. The CDR3 DNA follows: TGTGCCAGCAGTGAATGGGCGAGCTACACCTTC.

The chain employs TRBV5-1 and TRBJ2-3; TRBD1 matches 7 bases. The CDR3 spans 17 residues. Germline-derived CDR1 and CDR2 are SGHRS and YFSETQ. With 7 bases clipped from V and 0 bases from J, the junction kept 14 bases outside the gene matches. CDR3 protein: CASRTQTRDSSTDTQYF. The CDR3 bases are TGCGCCAGCCGAACCCAAACCCGGGACAGTAGCACAGATACGCAGTATTTT.

The chain carries TRBV19 and TRBJ2-2; weak D call: TRBD2 (6 bases). Germline-derived CDR1 and CDR2 are LNHDA and SQIVND (reference sequence). The CDR3 covers 18 residues. V was cut by 6 bases and J by 0 bases, with 20 bases left in between. CDR3 coding DNA: TGTGCCAGTAGCCTAACCCTATGGGAGGCCGCGAACACCGGGGAGCTGTTTTTT. Protein product: CASSLTLWEAANTGELFF.

This chain links TRBV6-5 with TRBJ2-1, with a possible D match to TRBD1 (6 bases). The CDR3 totals 14 residues. V lost 6 bases, J lost 1 base, and 10 bases lay in between. CDR1 and CDR2 (germline): MNHEY, SVGAGI. CDR3 loop: CASRDRQSYNEQFF. Written as DNA, the CDR3 is TGTGCCAGCAGGGACAGACAGTCCTACAATGAGCAGTTCTTC.

The J gene is TRBJ1-2, the V gene TRBV6-5; D remains ambiguous. Trimming stripped 7 bases from V and 8 bases from J, with 23 bases between. CDR3 length: 15 residues. Germline CDR1 MNHEY, CDR2 SVGAGI. The chain's CDR3 is CASILDRPLGGGYTF. For the CDR3, the DNA is TGTGCCAGCATACTCGACCGACCTCTCGGCGGGGGCTACACCTTC.

The chain is built from TRBV19 and TRBJ2-1, with 8 nucleotides matching TRBD2. V shed 6 bases, J shed 8 bases, and the junction held 6 bases outside the gene matches. CDR3 size: 13 residues. The germline CDR1 and CDR2 sequences are LNHDA and SQIVND (reference sequence). The CDR3 DNA reads TGTGCCAGTAGCGGGGGGGCCTGGGATGAGCAGTTCTTC. It codes for CASSGGAWDEQFF.

The V gene is TRBV15, the J gene TRBJ1-6; 8 bases are a match to TRBD1. The V segment lost 3 bases and the J segment 9 bases; nucleotides outside the gene matches: 1. CDR3 length equals 13 residues. Per the germline V gene, CDR1 is LNHNV and CDR2 is YYDKDF (reference sequence). The CDR3 reads CATSRGQASPLHF. CDR3 sequence (DNA): TGTGCCACCAGCAGGGGACAGGCTTCACCCCTCCACTTT.

CDR3 coding DNA: TGTGCCAGCAGTTACTCTGCGGCACTTACCTCTAGCACAGATACGCAGTATTTT. Translating it yields CASSYSAALTSSTDTQYF. The chain joins TRBV6-2 or TRBV6-3 to TRBJ2-3; no clear D gene. Germline loops: CDR1 MNHEY, CDR2 SVGEGT. V was cut by 0 bases and J by 0 bases, with 16 bases left in between. This CDR3 region has 18 residues.

This chain links TRBV3-1 (or the pseudogene TRBV3-2) with TRBJ1-3; maybe TRBD1 (5 bases). Germline CDR1 is LGHDT and CDR2 is YNNKEL (reference sequence). The CDR3 has 16 residues. V gave up 4 bases and J gave up 0 bases, with 13 bases separating them. The CDR3 sequence is CASSRRQPSSGNTIYF. The CDR3 nucleotides read TGTGCCAGCAGCCGCCGACAGCCGAGCTCTGGAAACACCATATATTTT.

This chain joins TRBV4-1 and TRBJ1-6; no clear D. This CDR3 contains 15 residues. V gave up 0 bases and J gave up 3 bases, with 6 bases separating them. The germline CDR1 and CDR2 sequences are MGHRA and YSYEKL. CDR3 sequence reads: CASSQDGFYNSPLHF. CDR3 nucleotides: TGCGCCAGCAGCCAAGACGGGTTCTATAATTCACCCCTCCACTTT.

This clone was detected once. This chain connects TRBV3-1 (or the pseudogene TRBV3-2) to TRBJ1-6; a weak D match, TRBD1 (5 bases). The CDR3 covers 13 residues. V was trimmed by 3 bases and J by 14 bases, leaving 14 bases between them. The V gene's germline CDR1 is LGHDT and CDR2 YNNKEL (reference sequence). CDR3 nucleotides: TGTGCCAGCAGCCACGACAGCGATCGGGCCCTCCACTTT. Its protein is CASSHDSDRALHF.